The clone carrying this TCR beta chain was seen more than once but under ten times. The antigen is undetermined. In germline, CDR1 is SGHNT, CDR2 YENEEA. The length of the CDR3 is 16 residues. The V and J ends lost 1 base and 5 bases, in that order; junction bases with no gene match: 5. TCRdb reprocessed the 5' RACE reads with MiXCR, giving one entry per CDR3 protein. The sample carries around 140,000 distinct CDR3 sequences, 17% recorded once. This sample stems from a study of CD8 T cells in ankylosing spondylitis. Study-level points and caveats: The study identified a TCR beta motif of roughly eight highly homologous variants that appeared characteristic of ankylosing spondylitis blood.

Sequenced: blood, either unsorted or a sorted T cell fraction (not recorded which). The receptor's source is a male donor with ankylosing spondylitis. V and J are TRBV11-3 and TRBJ2-1, with 10 bases that match TRBD2. CDR3 bases: TGTGCCAGCAGCTTAGGGGGACTAGCGACTGACAATGAGCAGTTCTTC. Its translation: CASSLGGLATDNEQFF.